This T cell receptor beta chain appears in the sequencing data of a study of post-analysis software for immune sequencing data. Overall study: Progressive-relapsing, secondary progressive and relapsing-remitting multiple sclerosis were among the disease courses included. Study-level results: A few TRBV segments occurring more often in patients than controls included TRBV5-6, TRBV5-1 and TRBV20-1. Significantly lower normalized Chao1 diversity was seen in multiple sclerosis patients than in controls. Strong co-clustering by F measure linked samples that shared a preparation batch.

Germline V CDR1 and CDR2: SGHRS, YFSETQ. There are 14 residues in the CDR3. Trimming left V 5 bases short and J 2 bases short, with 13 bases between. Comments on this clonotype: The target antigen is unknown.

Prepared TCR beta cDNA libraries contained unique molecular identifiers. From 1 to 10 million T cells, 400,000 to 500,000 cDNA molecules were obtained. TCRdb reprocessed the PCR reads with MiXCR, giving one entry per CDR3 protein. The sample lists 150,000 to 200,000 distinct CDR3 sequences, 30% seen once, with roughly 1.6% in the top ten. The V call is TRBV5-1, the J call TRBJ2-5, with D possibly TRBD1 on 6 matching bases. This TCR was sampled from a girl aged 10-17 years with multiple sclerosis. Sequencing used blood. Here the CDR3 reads CASRAGDAQETQYF. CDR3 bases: TGCGCCAGCAGAGCAGGGGATGCGCAAGAGACCCAGTACTTC.